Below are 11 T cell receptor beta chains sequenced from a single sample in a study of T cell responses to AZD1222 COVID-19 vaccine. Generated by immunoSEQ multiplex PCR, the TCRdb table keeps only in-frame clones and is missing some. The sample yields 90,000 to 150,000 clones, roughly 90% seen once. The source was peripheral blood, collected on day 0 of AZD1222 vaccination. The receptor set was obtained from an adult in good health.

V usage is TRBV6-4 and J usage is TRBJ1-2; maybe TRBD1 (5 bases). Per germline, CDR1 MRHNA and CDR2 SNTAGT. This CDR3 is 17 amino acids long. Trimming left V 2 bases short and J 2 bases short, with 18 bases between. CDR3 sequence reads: CASSDHHGAWGNYGYTF. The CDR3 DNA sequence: TGTGCCAGCAGTGACCACCACGGGGCCTGGGGGAACTATGGCTACACCTTC.

CDR3 nucleotide sequence: TGTGCCAGCAGCCGATCCCAGGGTTTCTCTTCCTACGAGCAGTACTTC. Residues: CASSRSQGFSSYEQYF. The chain couples TRBV7-9 to TRBJ2-7, with D perhaps TRBD1 (5 bases). Germline V CDR1 and CDR2: SEHNR, FQNEAQ (reference sequence). The length of the CDR3 is 16 residues. Between the trimmed V and J ends, which lost 5 bases and 1 base, there was a span of 18 bases.

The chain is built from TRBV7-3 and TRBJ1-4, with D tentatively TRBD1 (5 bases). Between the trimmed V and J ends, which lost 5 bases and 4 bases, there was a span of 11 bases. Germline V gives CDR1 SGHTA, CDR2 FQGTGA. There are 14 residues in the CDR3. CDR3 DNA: TGTGCCAGCAGCGCGACAGAAGTTAATGAAAAACTGTTTTTT. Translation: CASSATEVNEKLFF.

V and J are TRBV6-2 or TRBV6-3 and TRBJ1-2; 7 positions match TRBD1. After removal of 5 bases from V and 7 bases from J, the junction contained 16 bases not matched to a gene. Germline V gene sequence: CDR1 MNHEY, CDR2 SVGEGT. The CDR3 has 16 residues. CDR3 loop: CASSPRQGLALGGYTF. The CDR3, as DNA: TGTGCCAGCAGTCCCAGACAGGGATTGGCGCTCGGTGGCTACACCTTC.

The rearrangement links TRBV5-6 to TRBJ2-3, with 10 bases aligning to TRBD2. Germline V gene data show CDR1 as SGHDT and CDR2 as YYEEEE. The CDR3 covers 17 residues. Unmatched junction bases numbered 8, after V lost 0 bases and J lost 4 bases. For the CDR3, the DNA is TGTGCCAGCAGCTTGGGCAGCGGGGGGGCGATGGCAGATACGCAGTATTTT. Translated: CASSLGSGGAMADTQYF.

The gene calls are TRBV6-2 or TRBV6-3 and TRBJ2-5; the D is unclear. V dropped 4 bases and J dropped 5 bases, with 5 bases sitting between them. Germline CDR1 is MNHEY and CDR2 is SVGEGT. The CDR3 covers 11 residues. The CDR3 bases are TGTGCCAGCAGTTCCCAGGAGACCCAGTACTTC. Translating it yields CASSSQETQYF.

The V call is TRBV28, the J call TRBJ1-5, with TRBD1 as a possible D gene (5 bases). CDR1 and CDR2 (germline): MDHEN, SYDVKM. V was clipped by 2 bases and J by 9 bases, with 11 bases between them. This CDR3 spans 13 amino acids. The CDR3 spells CASSLPGLRPQHF. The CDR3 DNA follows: TGTGCCAGCAGTTTACCAGGGCTGAGGCCCCAGCATTTT. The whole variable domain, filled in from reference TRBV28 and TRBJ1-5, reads DVKVTQSSRYLVKRTGEKVFLECVQDMDHENMFWYRQDPGLGLRLIYFSYDVKMKEKGDIPEGYSVSREKKERFSLILESASTNQTSMYLCASSLPGLRPQHFGDGTRLSIL.

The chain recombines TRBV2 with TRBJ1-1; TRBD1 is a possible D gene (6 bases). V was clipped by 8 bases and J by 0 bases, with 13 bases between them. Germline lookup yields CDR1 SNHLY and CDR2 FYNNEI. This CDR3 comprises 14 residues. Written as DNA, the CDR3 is TGTGCCAGCTCCTGGGGGGGGCTGAACACTGAAGCTTTCTTT. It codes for CASSWGGLNTEAFF. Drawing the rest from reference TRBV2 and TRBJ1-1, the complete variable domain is EPEVTQTPSHQVTQMGQEVILRCVPISNHLYFYWYRQILGQKVEFLVSFYNNEISEKSEIFDDQFSVERPDGSNFTLKIRSTKLEDSAMYFCASSWGGLNTEAFFGQGTRLTVV.

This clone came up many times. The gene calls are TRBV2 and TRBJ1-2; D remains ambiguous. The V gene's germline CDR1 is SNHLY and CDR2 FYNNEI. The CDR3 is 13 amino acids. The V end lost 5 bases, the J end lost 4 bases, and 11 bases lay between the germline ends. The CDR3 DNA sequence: TGTGCCAGCAGTCCCGGGCCTCGCTATGGCTACACCTTC. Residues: CASSPGPRYGYTF.

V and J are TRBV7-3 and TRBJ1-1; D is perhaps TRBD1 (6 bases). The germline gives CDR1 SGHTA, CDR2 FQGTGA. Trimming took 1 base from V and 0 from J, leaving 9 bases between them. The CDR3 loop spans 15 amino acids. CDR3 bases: TGTGCCAGCAGCTTAATGGGACAAGTGAACACTGAAGCTTTCTTT. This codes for CASSLMGQVNTEAFF.

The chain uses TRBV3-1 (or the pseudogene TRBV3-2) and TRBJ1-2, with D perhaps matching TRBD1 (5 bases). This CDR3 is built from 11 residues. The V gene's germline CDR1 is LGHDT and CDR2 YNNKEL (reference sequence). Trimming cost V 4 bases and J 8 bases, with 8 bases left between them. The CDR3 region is CASSLRGGYTF. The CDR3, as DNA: TGTGCCAGCAGCCTCCGGGGGGGCTACACCTTC.